This T cell receptor (beta chain) is drawn from a study of T cells after yellow fever vaccination. Study-level findings and limits: A weaker secondary response peaked on day 5, the primary on day 15.

Researchers made TCR cDNA using 5'RACE template switching, and this step added a universal primer site and UMIs. TCRdb independently ran MiXCR on the 5' RACE reads; one entry per CDR3 protein. Found here are roughly 250,000 distinct CDR3 sequences, approximately 12% of them singletons; the top ten hold roughly 0.5%. A few counts support this clonotype. Its specificity is not known. The V gene's germline CDR1 is KGHSH and CDR2 LQKENI. With 5 bases clipped from V and 5 bases from J, the junction kept 11 bases outside the gene matches. The CDR3 runs to 16 residues. This material consisted of CD4+ T cells sorted from PBMCs, taken 45 days after the yellow fever booster vaccination. The source is a man aged 25 to 45 who received the YFV17D yellow fever vaccine. V usage is TRBV18 and J usage is TRBJ2-3; 9 positions agree with TRBD2. The DNA of the CDR3 is TGTGCCAGCTCAACCGGTTTAGCGGGAGTGGTAGATACGCAGTATTTT. Amino acid sequence: CASSTGLAGVVDTQYF.